One sample yielded the 2 T cell receptor beta chains listed below, sequenced in a study of PD-1 blockade in classical Hodgkin lymphoma. Time point described: newly diagnosed, previously untreated cHL patient sample. The protocol was immunoSEQ multiplex PCR, while the TCRdb copy is restricted to in-frame clones and leaves out a portion. The data contain 15,000 to 20,000 clones, roughly 86% of them singletons. Sequenced: peripheral blood mononuclear cells (PBMCs). The receptor source for this set is a human donor with classical Hodgkin lymphoma.

This clone was detected only once. The genes are TRBV4-2 and TRBJ1-1; TRBD1 might be the D (5 bases). The V gene lost 0 bases and the J gene lost 1 base, with 12 bases spanning the gap. Per germline, CDR1 LGHNA and CDR2 YNFKEQ. This CDR3 region has 16 residues. The CDR3: CASSQDPRVGNTEAFF. In DNA form, the CDR3 reads TGTGCCAGCAGCCAAGATCCCAGGGTCGGGAACACTGAAGCTTTCTTT.

The V and J genes are TRBV6-6 and TRBJ2-7; 15 positions agree with TRBD2. The V and J ends lost 7 bases and 0 bases, in that order; junction bases with no gene match: 4. This CDR3 has 16 residues. CDR1 is MNHNY, CDR2 SVGAGI, per germline (reference sequence). CDR3 DNA sequence: TGTGCCAGCACCGGACTAGCGGGGGGGAGCTCCTACGAGCAGTACTTC. It encodes CASTGLAGGSSYEQYF.